This T cell receptor beta chain stems from a study of blood T cells in healthy people across ages. The study's findings and limits: TCR beta diversity, measured per million T cells, fell in a roughly linear way with age. Strong correlation linked observed beta diversity and percent naive T cells.

As regards this clonotype: Its antigen is unknown.

A sample-barcoded 5' primer and a J-beta primer mix were used in a second PCR of about 7 to 11 cycles. TCRdb re-called the 5' RACE reads with MiXCR, one entry per CDR3 protein. The top ten hold more than 8.5% of the sample, which has more than 900,000 distinct CDR3 sequences, around 29% seen once. The sample was also linked to a second study, of T cells of mothers and their children. According to that study: Evidence of persistent microchimeric T cell clones was absent.

Input material: blood. The receptor's source is a woman aged 40 to 50 in good health.

CDR3 DNA sequence: TGTGCCTGGAGTTCAGGGGAGGTGGCCTATGGCTACACCTTC. Translation: CAWSSGEVAYGYTF. V and J are TRBV30 and TRBJ1-2; D is possibly TRBD1 (6 bases). V lost 2 bases and J 4 bases, leaving 14 bases between the germline ends. Germline lookup yields CDR1 GTSNPN and CDR2 SVGIG (reference sequence). This CDR3 is 14 amino acids long. Looking up the rest from reference TRBV30 and TRBJ1-2 gives the full variable domain: SQTIHQWPATLVQPVGSPLSLECTVEGTSNPNLYWYRQAAGRGLQLLFYSVGIGQISSEVPQNLSASRPQDRQFILSSKKLLLSDSGFYLCAWSSGEVAYGYTFGSGTRLTVV.